Described below is a single T cell receptor beta chain sequence and its context. Antigen specificity is unknown. The method was immunoSEQ multiplex PCR; TCRdb's version includes in-frame clones alone and lacks a portion of them. The sample has roughly 100,000 clones; roughly 88% are singletons. This sample is part of a study of T cell responses to AZD1222 COVID-19 vaccine. Study context: Second doses that came at about 4 or about 12 weeks were put together.

CDR1 ENHRY and CDR2 SYGVKD come from the germline V gene. Trimming removed 6 bases at V and 2 bases at J, with 11 bases between. The CDR3 is 13 amino acids. General observations from the study: Possibly, clonal diversity was underestimated; donors were largely white British and included more females. Unmutated variant regions reportedly attract nearly half of all spike-specific TCRs. Only a handful of people who got AZD1222 tested seropositive at baseline.

The V gene is TRBV10-3, the J gene TRBJ2-7; D may be TRBD1 (6 bases). The clonotype was recovered from an adult in good health. Sequencing was performed on peripheral blood, taken on day 0 of AZD1222 vaccination. For the CDR3, the DNA is TGTGCCATCAGGGGGGACATAACCTACGAGCAGTACTTC. It specifies CAIRGDITYEQYF.